The following is a TCR beta chain sequence with its context. No antigen is known for it. The sample is drawn from a study of OX40 agonist ivuxolimab in advanced cancers. For the study at large: The treatment was a fully human IgG2 OX40 agonist, ivuxolimab. Allowance was made for prior anti-PD-1, anti-PD-L1 or anti-CTLA-4 therapy, and 40% to 45% had some. Partial responses occurred in Three dose-escalation patients, one with hepatocellular carcinoma and two with cutaneous melanoma. Study-wide results and caveats: Both CD4+ and CD8+ T cell populations in blood had undergone clonal expansion by week 6 at 0.1 to 3.0 mg/kg.

TCRdb keeps only in-frame clones here, not all; method: immunoSEQ multiplex PCR. In the table there are approximately 100,000 clones, around 90% of which are singletons. The germline V gene encodes CDR1 SGHNT and CDR2 YENEEA. Trimming shortened V by 1 base and J by 3 bases, and 10 bases separated the two germline ends. The CDR3 is made up of 14 amino acids. The specimen was CD4+ or CD8+ T cells sorted from blood, collected in a trial of the OX40 agonist ivuxolimab. The clonotype was recovered from an adult with an advanced solid tumor such as melanoma, head and neck, liver or kidney cancer. The rearrangement links TRBV11-3 to TRBJ2-7, with D hard to call. This CDR3 reads CASSLGQASYEQYF. In DNA form, the CDR3 reads TGTGCCAGCAGCTTAGGGCAGGCCAGCTACGAGCAGTACTTC.